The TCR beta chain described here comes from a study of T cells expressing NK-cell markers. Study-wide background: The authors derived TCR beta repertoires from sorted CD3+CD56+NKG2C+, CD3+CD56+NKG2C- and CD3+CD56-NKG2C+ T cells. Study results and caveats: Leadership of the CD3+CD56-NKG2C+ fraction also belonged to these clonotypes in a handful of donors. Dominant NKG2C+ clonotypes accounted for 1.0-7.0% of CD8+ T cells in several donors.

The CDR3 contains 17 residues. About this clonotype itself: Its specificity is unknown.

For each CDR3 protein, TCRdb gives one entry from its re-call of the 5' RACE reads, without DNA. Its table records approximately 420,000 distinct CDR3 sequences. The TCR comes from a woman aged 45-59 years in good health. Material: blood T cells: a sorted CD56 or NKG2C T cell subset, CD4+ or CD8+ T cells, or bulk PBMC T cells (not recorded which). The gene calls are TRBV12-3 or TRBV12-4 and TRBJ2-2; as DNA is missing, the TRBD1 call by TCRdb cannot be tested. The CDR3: CASSLPRDRDYTSGLFF.